Given below is one TCR beta chain in context. Antigen: not known. The source of the sample is a study of T cell responses to AZD1222 COVID-19 vaccine. Doses given second, at about 4 or about 12 weeks, were pooled. The data were produced by immunoSEQ multiplex PCR, yet TCRdb's version contains in-frame clones alone and is incomplete. Among about 150,000 clones, around 90% were seen once, and the ten largest hold 3.5% to 4%. Trimming removed 5 bases from V and 7 bases from J, with 15 bases in between. Germline CDR1 is ENHRY and CDR2 is SYGVKD. This CDR3 is built from 15 residues. Study-wide results and caveats: Repertoire collection took place solely once the T cell response had peaked. Baseline serostatus was positive in only six AZD1222 recipients. There were mostly white British donors and more females than males, and clonal diversity was possibly underestimated.

The receptor was derived from an adult who received the AZD1222 COVID-19 vaccine. The rearrangement uses TRBV10-3 and TRBJ1-6, with D maybe TRBD1 (5 bases). Here the sequenced sample was peripheral blood, taken 28 days after the second AZD1222 dose. The CDR3 nucleotides are TGTGCCATCAGTCCCACCTCAGGGAAGAATTCACCCCTCCACTTT. This translates into CAISPTSGKNSPLHF.